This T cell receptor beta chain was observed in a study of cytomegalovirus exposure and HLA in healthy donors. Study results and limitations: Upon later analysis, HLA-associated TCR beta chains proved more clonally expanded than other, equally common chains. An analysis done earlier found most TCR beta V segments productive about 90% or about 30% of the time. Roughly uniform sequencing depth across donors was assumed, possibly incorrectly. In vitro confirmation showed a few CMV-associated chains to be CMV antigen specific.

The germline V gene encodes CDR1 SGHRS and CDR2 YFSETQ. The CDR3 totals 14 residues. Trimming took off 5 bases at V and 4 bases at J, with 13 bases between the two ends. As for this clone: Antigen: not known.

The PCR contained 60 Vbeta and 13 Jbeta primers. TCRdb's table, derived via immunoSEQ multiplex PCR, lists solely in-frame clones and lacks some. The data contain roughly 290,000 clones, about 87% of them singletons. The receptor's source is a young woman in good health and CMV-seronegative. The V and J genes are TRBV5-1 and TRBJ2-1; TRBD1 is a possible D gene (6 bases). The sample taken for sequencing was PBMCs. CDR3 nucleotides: TGCGCCAGCAGTCTCCTACAGGGTTACAATGAGCAGTTCTTC. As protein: CASSLLQGYNEQFF.